This paragraph covers one TCR beta chain sequence. Its antigen remains unidentified. No per-base quality is available; no much larger clone lies one base away. V gives up 3 bases and J gives up 2 bases, and the segment between their germline ends measures 14 bases. CDR1 SEHNR and CDR2 FQNEAQ were looked up in the germline V gene (reference sequence). Inclusive of the bounding cysteine and phenylalanine, the CDR3 is 16 residues long. The retained sequence is limited to the CDR3, 48 bases, with the frame set at the first base. TCR beta CDR3 regions were sequenced from DNA using the immunoSEQ Assay. For the original study's pipeline: T cell density was computed as TCR beta template counts normalized to usable DNA estimated by amplifying housekeeping genes. Using the preseqR package, richness was estimated by extrapolating to 120,000 templates for tissue samples and 400,000 templates for PBMC samples. Clonality was defined as one minus Pielou's evenness. Tissue-enriched TCRs were identified through differential abundance testing performed on productive amino-acid clonotypes, with a minimum total count of 5 and an alpha of 0.1. The Jaccard Index and the Morisita Overlap Index were used to quantify repertoire overlap between compartments. GLIPH clustered TCR beta CDR3s with public tetramer-defined viral CDR3s; viral motifs required at least three viral sequences plus V-gene enrichment. TCRdb carries this immuneACCESS record with in-frame sequences only. Its versions omit some clonotypes, under half of them owing to an unresolved V gene in the studies checked, with the rest unexplained. V, J and clone size are taken as reported in that table, and D and trimming were inferred from the DNA itself. The sample table records more than 11,000 clones; roughly nine tenths of these occur just once. 2.5% to 3% of the sample belongs to the ten largest clones.

At diagnosis, tumor, uninvolved tumor-adjacent lung and peripheral blood were collected and then preserved as a mix of FFPE and fresh-frozen material. Blood samples were analyzed as peripheral blood mononuclear cells for TCR repertoire profiling. This specimen comes from a study of T cells in localized non-small cell lung cancer (dated by TCRdb to the early 2020s). Broadly, across the study: The study examined T cell repertoires in a few hundred patients with early-stage NSCLC and compared tumors with uninvolved tumor-adjacent lungs. The cohort was made up of about 240 treatment-naive NSCLC patients whose localized lung tumors had been resected. Of the NSCLC patients, 129 were male and about 97 were female, and the mean age was approximately 66 years.

What the research found in general, with its limitations: Since the design was exploratory, TCR variables were selected using unadjusted p-values with no false-discovery rate correction. Because multi-region tumor sequencing was not done, intratumor heterogeneity could not be ruled out. Longer overall survival was associated with higher blood T cell density, whereas shorter survival was associated with higher adjacent-lung clonality. A median of approximately 55 of the top 100 tumor clones were detected in paired uninvolved adjacent lung, and approximately 28 of these tumor clones were also found among the top 100 clones of the paired uninvolved adjacent lung. Uninvolved tumor-adjacent lung showed the highest T cell clonality, higher than tumor, which suggests more focused antigenic responses in the adjacent lung.

The material sequenced was peripheral blood mononuclear cells, taken before any cancer treatment. The chain links TRBV7-9 with TRBJ2-1, with TRBD1 perhaps the D gene, on 5 matching bases. The sequence came from a man between 35 and 75 years old with stage III lung adenocarcinoma. The sequenced DNA: TGTGCCAGCAGCTTTACAGGTCTGAGACCCTACAATGAGCAGTTCTTC. Translation gives CASSFTGLRPYNEQFF.